This T cell receptor beta chain is from a study of lymphopenia after photon versus proton radiotherapy. Germline-derived CDR1 and CDR2 are LGHNT and FRNRAP. This CDR3 is built from 15 residues. Trimming stripped 7 bases from V and 6 bases from J, with 19 bases between. Profiling relied on immunoSEQ multiplex PCR, and the TCRdb table lists in-frame clones only, not all of them. Among 150,000 to 200,000 clones listed, 70% to 90% were seen once. Findings and limits, study-wide: Authors raise, but do not show, better survival with proton therapy.

A remark on this clone: Its antigen is undetermined.

V is TRBV12-5 and J is TRBJ1-5; D may be TRBD1 (6 bases). This specimen was peripheral blood, taken from a patient treated with photon-based radiotherapy. The TCR sequence derives from a man aged 45 to 65 with gastric cancer. The CDR3 DNA reads TGTGCTAGTGCCTCGCCAGGGGCTGGAAGTCAGCCCCAGCATTTT. It specifies CASASPGAGSQPQHF. Full variable domain (missing parts from reference TRBV12-5 and TRBJ1-5): DARVTQTPRHKVTEMGQEVTMRCQPILGHNTVFWYRQTMMQGLELLAYFRNRAPLDDSGMPKDRFSAEMPDATLATLKIQPSEPRDSAVYFCASASPGAGSQPQHFGDGTRLSIL.